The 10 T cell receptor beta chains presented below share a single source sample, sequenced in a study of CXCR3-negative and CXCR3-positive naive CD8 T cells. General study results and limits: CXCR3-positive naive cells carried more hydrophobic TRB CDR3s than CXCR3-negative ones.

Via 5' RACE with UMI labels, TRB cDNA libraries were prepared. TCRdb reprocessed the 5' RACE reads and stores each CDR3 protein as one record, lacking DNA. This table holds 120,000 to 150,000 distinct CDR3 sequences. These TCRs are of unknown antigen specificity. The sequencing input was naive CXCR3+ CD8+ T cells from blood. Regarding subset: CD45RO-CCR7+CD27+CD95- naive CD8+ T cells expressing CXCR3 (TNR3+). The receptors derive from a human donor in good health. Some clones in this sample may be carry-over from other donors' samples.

The CDR3 sequence: CSATGTLNTGELFF. The chain carries TRBV29-1 and TRBJ2-2; TCRdb names TRBD1, which stays unverified in the absence of DNA. The germline V gene has CDR1 SQVTM and CDR2 ANQGSEA. CDR3 size: 14 residues.

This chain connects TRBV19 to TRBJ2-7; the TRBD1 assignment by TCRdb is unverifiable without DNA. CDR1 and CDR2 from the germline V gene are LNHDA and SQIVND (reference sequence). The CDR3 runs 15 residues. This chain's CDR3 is CASRVATRGTYEQYF.

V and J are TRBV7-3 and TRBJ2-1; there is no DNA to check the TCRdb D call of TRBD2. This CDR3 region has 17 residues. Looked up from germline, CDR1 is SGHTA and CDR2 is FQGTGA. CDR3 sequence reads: CASSSPRSGSDFNEQFF.

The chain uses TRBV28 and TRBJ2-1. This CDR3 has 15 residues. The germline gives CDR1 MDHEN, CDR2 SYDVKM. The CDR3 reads CASSGTGGPYNEQFF.

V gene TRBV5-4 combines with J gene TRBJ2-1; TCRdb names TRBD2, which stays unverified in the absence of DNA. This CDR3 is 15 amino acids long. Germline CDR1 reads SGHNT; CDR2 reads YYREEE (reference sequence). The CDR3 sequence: CASSRWSGGPNEQFF.

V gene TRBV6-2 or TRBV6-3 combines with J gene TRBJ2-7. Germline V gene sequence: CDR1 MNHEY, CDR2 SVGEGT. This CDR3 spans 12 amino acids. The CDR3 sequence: CASRGYPYEQYF.

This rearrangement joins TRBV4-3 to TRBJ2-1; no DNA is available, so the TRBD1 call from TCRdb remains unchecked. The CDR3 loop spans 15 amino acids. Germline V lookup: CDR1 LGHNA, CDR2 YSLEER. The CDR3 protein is CASSPSGTGGHEQFF.

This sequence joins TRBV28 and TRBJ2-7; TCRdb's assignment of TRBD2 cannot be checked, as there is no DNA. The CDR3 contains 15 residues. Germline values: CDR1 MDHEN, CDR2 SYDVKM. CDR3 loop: CASSLGSGRDLEQYF.

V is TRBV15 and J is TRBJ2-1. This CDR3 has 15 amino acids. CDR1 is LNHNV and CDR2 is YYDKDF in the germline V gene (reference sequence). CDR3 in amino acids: CATSRGLEIRNEQFF.

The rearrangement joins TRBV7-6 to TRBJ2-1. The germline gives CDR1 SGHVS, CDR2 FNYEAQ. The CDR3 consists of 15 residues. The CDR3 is CASSLALAAYNEQFF.